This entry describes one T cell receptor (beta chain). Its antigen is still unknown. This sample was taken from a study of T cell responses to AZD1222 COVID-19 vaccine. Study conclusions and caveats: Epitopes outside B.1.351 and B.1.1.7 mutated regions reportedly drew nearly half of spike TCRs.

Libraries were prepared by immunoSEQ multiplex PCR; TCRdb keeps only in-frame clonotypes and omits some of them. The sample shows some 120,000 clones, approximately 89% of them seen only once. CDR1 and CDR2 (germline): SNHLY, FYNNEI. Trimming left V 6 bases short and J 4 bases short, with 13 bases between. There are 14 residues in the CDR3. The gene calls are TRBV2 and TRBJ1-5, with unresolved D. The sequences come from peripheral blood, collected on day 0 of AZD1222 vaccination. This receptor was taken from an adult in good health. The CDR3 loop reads CASRGSVVNQPQHF. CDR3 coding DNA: TGTGCCAGCAGGGGAAGTGTCGTAAATCAGCCCCAGCATTTT.